This TCR beta chain derives from a study of post-analysis software for immune sequencing data. In the study overall: Relapsing-remitting, secondary progressive and progressive-relapsing multiple sclerosis courses were included.

Overall study findings and caveats: Analysis by F measure revealed that same-batch samples clustered strongly together. Relative to controls, patients had 5 or 6 TRBV segments at higher frequency, with TRBV5-6, TRBV5-1 and TRBV20-1 among these. People with multiple sclerosis had a significantly lower normalized Chao1 diversity than controls did.

Prepared TCR beta cDNA libraries contained unique molecular identifiers. TCRdb re-analysed the PCR reads in MiXCR, keeping a single row per CDR3 protein. The data show about 200,000 distinct CDR3 sequences, with approximately 30% seen just once and approximately 3.6% held by the top ten. V shed 6 bases and J 4 bases; nucleotides not matched to a gene: 12. The CDR3 consists of 16 residues. Per germline, CDR1 SGHTA and CDR2 FQGNSA. This clonotype was seen many times. What it recognizes is unknown. This chain joins TRBV7-2 and TRBJ2-1; 7 nucleotides line up with TRBD1. The TCR comes from a girl under 18 with multiple sclerosis. Sample: blood. The CDR3 sequence: CASRHTQGSKYNEQFF. CDR3 DNA sequence: TGTGCCAGCAGACATACACAGGGGTCGAAGTACAATGAGCAGTTCTTC.